This TCR beta chain originates from a study of blood T cell repertoires in COVID-19. Study at large: The samples span acute and convalescent COVID-19 from the United States, Italy and Spain.

This clone was detected only a few times. In terms of age and location, participants ranged from about 18 to 95 years and lived in about two dozen US areas. Repertoires were generated with immunoSEQ multiplex PCR, while TCRdb's copy carries only in-frame clones and drops some. The table lists 300,000 to 450,000 clones, 88% of them singletons, with approximately 1.2% in the top ten. The clonotype originates from a woman in her late teens or twenties who had recovered from COVID-19. The specimen sequenced was PBMCs or T cells enriched from blood (not recorded which).

In nucleotides, the CDR3 is TGTGCCTGGAGTACAACCGGCAATCAGCCCCAGCATTTT. Amino acids: CAWSTTGNQPQHF. The chain joins TRBV30 to TRBJ1-5; D not certain. V lost 2 bases and J 2 bases, leaving 7 bases between the germline ends. Germline V lookup: CDR1 GTSNPN, CDR2 SVGIG (reference sequence). The CDR3 is 13 amino acids.